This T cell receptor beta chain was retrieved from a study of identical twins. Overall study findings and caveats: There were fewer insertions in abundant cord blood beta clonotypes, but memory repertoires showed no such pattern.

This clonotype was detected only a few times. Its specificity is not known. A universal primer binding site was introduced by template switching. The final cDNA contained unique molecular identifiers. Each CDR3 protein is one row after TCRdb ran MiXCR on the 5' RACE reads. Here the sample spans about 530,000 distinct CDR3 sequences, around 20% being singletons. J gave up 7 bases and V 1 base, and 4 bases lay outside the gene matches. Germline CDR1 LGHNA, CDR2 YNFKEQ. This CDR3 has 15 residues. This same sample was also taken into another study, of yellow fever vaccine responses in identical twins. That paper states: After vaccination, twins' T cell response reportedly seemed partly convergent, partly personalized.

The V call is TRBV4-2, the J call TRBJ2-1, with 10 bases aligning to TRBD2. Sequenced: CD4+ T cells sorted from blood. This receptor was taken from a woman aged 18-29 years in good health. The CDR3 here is CASSQVVSGRNEQFF. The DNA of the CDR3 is TGTGCCAGCAGCCAAGTCGTTAGCGGGAGGAATGAGCAGTTCTTC.